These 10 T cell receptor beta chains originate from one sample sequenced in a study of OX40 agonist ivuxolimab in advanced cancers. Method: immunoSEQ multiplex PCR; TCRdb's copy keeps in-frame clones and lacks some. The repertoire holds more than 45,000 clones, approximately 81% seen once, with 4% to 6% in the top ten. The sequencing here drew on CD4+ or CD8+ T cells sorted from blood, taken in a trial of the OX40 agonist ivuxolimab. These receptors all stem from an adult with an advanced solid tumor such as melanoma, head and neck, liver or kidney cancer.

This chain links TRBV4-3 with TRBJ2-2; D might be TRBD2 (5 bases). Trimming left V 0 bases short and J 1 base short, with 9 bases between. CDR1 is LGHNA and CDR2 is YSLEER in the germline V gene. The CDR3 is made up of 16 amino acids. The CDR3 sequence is CASSQDWTLNTGELFF. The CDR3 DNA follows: TGCGCCAGCAGCCAAGATTGGACTCTGAACACCGGGGAGCTGTTTTTT.

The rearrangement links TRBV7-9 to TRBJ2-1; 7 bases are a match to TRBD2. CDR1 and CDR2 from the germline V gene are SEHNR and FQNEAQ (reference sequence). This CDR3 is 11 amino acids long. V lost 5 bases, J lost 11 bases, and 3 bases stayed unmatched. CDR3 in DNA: TGTGCCAGCAGCACCGGGACTAAGCAGTTCTTC. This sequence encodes CASSTGTKQFF.

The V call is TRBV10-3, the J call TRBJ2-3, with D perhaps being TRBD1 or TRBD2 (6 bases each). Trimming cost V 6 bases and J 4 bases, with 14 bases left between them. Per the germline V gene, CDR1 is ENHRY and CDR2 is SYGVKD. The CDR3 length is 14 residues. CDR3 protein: CAIREGQESDTQYF. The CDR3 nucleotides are TGTGCCATCAGGGAGGGACAAGAATCAGATACGCAGTATTTT.

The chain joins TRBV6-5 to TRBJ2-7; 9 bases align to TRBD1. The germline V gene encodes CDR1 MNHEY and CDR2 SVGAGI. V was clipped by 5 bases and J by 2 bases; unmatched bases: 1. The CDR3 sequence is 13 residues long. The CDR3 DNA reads TGTGCCAGCAGTGGGACAGGGCCCTACGAGCAGTACTTC. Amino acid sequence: CASSGTGPYEQYF.

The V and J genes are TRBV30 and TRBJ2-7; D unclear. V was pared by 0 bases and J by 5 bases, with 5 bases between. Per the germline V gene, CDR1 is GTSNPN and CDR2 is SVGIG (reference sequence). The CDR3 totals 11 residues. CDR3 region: CAWSVVDEQYF. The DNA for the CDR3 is TGTGCCTGGAGTGTCGTGGACGAGCAGTACTTC. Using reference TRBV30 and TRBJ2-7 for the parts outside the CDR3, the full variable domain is SQTIHQWPATLVQPVGSPLSLECTVEGTSNPNLYWYRQAAGRGLQLLFYSVGIGQISSEVPQNLSASRPQDRQFILSSKKLLLSDSGFYLCAWSVVDEQYFGPGTRLTVT.

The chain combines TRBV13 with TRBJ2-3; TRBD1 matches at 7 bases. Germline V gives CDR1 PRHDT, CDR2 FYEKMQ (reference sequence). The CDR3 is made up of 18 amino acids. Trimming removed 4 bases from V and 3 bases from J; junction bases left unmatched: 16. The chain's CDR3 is CASSSRGGEDLATDTQYF. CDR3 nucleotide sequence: TGTGCCAGCAGCTCCAGAGGGGGCGAGGATTTAGCGACAGATACGCAGTATTTT.

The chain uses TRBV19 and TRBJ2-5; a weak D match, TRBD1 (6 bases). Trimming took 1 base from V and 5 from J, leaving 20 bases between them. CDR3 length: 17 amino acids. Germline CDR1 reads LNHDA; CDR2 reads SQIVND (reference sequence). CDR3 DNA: TGTGCCAGTAGTATAGGGGACATTGGGATCGCTCGGGAGACCCAGTACTTC. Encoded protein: CASSIGDIGIARETQYF.

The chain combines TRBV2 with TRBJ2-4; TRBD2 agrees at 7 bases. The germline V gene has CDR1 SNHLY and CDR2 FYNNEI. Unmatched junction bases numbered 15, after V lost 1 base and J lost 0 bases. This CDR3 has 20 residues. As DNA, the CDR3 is TGTGCCAGCAGTGAAGTGGCTAGCGGAGGCGGGACCCTAGCCAAAAACATTCAGTACTTC. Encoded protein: CASSEVASGGGTLAKNIQYF.

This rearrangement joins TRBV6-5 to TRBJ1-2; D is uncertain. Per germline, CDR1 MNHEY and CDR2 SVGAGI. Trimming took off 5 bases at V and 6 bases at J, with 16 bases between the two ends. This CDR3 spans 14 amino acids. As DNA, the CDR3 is TGTGCCAGCAGTCCATCCCGGAGATCAGATGGCTACACCTTC. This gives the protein CASSPSRRSDGYTF.

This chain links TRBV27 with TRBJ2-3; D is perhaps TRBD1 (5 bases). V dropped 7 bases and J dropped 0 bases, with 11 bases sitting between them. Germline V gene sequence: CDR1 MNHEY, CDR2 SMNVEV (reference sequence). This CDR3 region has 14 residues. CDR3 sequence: CASKGATSTDTQYF. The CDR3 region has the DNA TGTGCCAGCAAAGGGGCTACTAGCACAGATACGCAGTATTTT.